This T cell receptor (beta chain) was identified during a study of blood T cell repertoires in COVID-19. On the study more broadly: Acute and convalescent COVID-19 specimens originated in the United States, Italy and Spain. PBMCs, B-cell-depleted T cells, or T cells provided the cDNA or gDNA that made up the material.

The CDR3 is 18 residues long. In the original analysis: Estimation of nucleated cell counts was performed using reference gene primer amplification. The method was immunoSEQ multiplex PCR; TCRdb's version includes in-frame clones alone and lacks a portion of them. V, J and clone size were drawn from that table, and D and trimming were deduced from the DNA. The profile covers about 280,000 clones, with 86% appearing a single time and about 3% taken by the ten largest. Source material: peripheral blood. The clonotype comes from a woman aged 25-40 years with active or convalescent COVID-19. This rearrangement joins TRBV21-1 to TRBJ1-3. TRBV21-1 is an annotated pseudogene. CDR3 nucleotide sequence: TGTGCCAGCAGCAAAGGCCCGGGGAGTAGGAGGACTGGAAACACCATATATTTT. Translated: CASSKGPGSRRTGNTIYF.